Listed below are T cell receptor beta chains from one sample, sequenced in a study of technical replicates of blood from several donors. Libraries were prepared by immunoSEQ multiplex PCR; TCRdb keeps only in-frame clonotypes and omits some of them. In the table there are some 91,000 clones, roughly 95% of which are singletons. The specimen was T cells isolated from PBMCs. The receptors come from a human donor in good health. The CDR3 runs from the conserved cysteine through the conserved F or W. A D gene is named only where the DNA matches it firmly.

J gene: TRBJ1-5; V gene: TRBV6-5; D gene: -; CDR3 protein: CASSFSLNQPQHF; CDR3 DNA: TGTGCCAGCAGTTTCTCCCTCAATCAGCCCCAGCATTTT
J gene: TRBJ2-5; V gene: TRBV2; D gene: -; CDR3 protein: CASSEFGGIQETQYF; CDR3 DNA: TGTGCCAGCAGTGAATTTGGAGGTATCCAAGAGACCCAGTACTTC
J gene: TRBJ2-2; V gene: TRBV28; D gene: TRBD2; CDR3 protein: CASSSGGGAGELFF; CDR3 DNA: TGTGCCAGCAGTTCTGGCGGGGGGGCCGGGGAGCTGTTTTTT
J gene: TRBJ1-5; V gene: TRBV7-2; D gene: -; CDR3 protein: CASSFGPQENQPQHF; CDR3 DNA: TGTGCCAGCAGCTTTGGGCCTCAGGAAAATCAGCCCCAGCATTTT
J gene: TRBJ2-1; V gene: TRBV19; D gene: -; CDR3 protein: CASSAIQDSYNEQFF; CDR3 DNA: TGTGCCAGTAGCGCTATACAGGATTCTTACAATGAGCAGTTCTTC
J gene: TRBJ1-1; V gene: TRBV4-2; D gene: TRBD1; CDR3 protein: CASSQVGQGVEAFF; CDR3 DNA: TGTGCCAGCAGCCAAGTCGGACAGGGGGTTGAAGCTTTCTTT
J gene: TRBJ2-1; V gene: TRBV2; D gene: TRBD1; CDR3 protein: CASSNLPGQIYNEQFF; CDR3 DNA: TGTGCCAGCAGTAACCTCCCGGGACAGATTTACAATGAGCAGTTCTTC
J gene: TRBJ2-1; V gene: TRBV28; D gene: TRBD2; CDR3 protein: CASSRLAVYNEQFF; CDR3 DNA: TGTGCCAGCAGTAGACTAGCGGTATACAATGAGCAGTTCTTC
J gene: TRBJ2-7; V gene: TRBV9; D gene: -; CDR3 protein: CASSVARGSYEQYF; CDR3 DNA: TGTGCCAGCAGCGTAGCTCGGGGGTCCTACGAGCAGTACTTC
J gene: TRBJ1-4; V gene: TRBV9; D gene: -; CDR3 protein: CASSQTRGTNEKLFF; CDR3 DNA: TGTGCCAGCAGCCAGACGAGAGGGACTAATGAAAAACTGTTTTTT
J gene: TRBJ2-3; V gene: TRBV7-9; D gene: TRBD2; CDR3 protein: CASSVSGGAADTQYF; CDR3 DNA: TGTGCCAGCAGCGTCAGCGGGGGGGCCGCAGATACGCAGTATTTT
J gene: TRBJ2-3; V gene: TRBV30; D gene: TRBD2; CDR3 protein: CAWSLPGTSGGVNTQYF; CDR3 DNA: TGTGCCTGGAGTCTCCCCGGGACTAGCGGGGGGGTAAATACGCAGTATTTT
J gene: TRBJ1-3; V gene: TRBV12-5; D gene: TRBD1; CDR3 protein: CASGPIYGQGHTIYF; CDR3 DNA: TGTGCTAGTGGCCCGATATACGGACAGGGCCACACCATATATTTT
J gene: TRBJ2-3; V gene: TRBV27; D gene: TRBD2; CDR3 protein: CASSYNIAGGDQSTDTQYF; CDR3 DNA: TGTGCCAGCAGTTACAATATAGCGGGAGGAGATCAGAGCACAGATACGCAGTATTTT
J gene: TRBJ1-1; V gene: TRBV28; D gene: TRBD1; CDR3 protein: CASSFGTDNTEAFF; CDR3 DNA: TGTGCCAGCAGTTTCGGGACAGACAACACTGAAGCTTTCTTT